This T cell receptor (beta chain) was documented in a study of CD8+CD57+ T cells in acquired aplastic anemia. For the study at large: DNA per sorted CD4+ or CD8+ sample ranged 0.2 to 27.4 ug, averaging 3.2 ug. Regarding the study as a whole: Patients versus controls showed no significant CD8+ Simpson's diversity difference.

Sequencing was done on patients that had shown CD8+CD57+ cell expansion by flow cytometry. With no exception, the patients had severe acquired aplastic anemia. V gave up 0 bases and J gave up 6 bases; unmatched junction bases: 6. The CDR3 spans 16 residues. Germline loops: CDR1 ENHRY, CDR2 SYGVKD. According to the study, genomic DNA was the template for TCR beta VDJ and CDR3 profiling. TCRdb re-derived calls from the reads in MiXCR, one entry per CDR3 protein. Seen here are tens of thousands of distinct CDR3 sequences, 60% to 70% observed once, and the top ten hold 59%. Concerning this clonotype itself: Its target is not known.

Sequenced sample: sorted CD4+, CD8+, or CD8+CD57+ T cells (not recorded which) from PBMCs. The gene calls are TRBV10-3 and TRBJ2-3, with 10 bases lining up with TRBD2. This TCR came from a human donor with aplastic anemia. The CDR3 sequence: CAISESGLAGEDTQYF. The CDR3 DNA reads TGTGCCATCAGTGAGTCAGGGCTAGCGGGGGAGGATACGCAGTATTTT.